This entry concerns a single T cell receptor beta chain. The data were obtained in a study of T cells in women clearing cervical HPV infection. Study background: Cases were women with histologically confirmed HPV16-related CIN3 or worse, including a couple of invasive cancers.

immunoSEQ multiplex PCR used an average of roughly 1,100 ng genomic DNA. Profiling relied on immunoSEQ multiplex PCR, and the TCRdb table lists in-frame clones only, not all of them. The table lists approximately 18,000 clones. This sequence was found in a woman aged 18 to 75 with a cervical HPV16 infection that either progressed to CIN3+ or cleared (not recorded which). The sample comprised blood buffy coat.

The CDR3 region is CASKASRPSMNTEAFF. The sequenced part of the CDR3 DNA is TGTGCCAGTAAGGCCTCCCGCCCCTCCATGAACACTGAA. The J gene is TRBJ1-1, the V gene TRBV19, with D unclear. The CDR3 is cut off 3 residues early in the read; its end comes from the germline J gene. Deletions cut 7 bases from V and 0 bases from J, with 18 bases between. The CDR3 extends over 16 amino acids. The germline V gene encodes CDR1 LNHDA and CDR2 SQIVND (reference sequence). Full variable domain (rest looked up from reference TRBV19 and TRBJ1-1): DGGITQSPKYLFRKEGQNVTLSCEQNLNHDAMYWYRQDPGQGLRLIYYSQIVNDFQKGDIAEGYSVSREKKESFPLTVTSAQKNPTAFYLCASKASRPSMNTEAFFGQGTRLTVV.